This is a list of T cell receptor beta chains from one sample in a study of Ad26.COV2.S vaccination and SARS-CoV-2 variants. The data were produced by immunoSEQ multiplex PCR, yet TCRdb's version contains in-frame clones alone and is incomplete. The data contain 300,000 to 400,000 clones, about 86% of them singletons. Sample: peripheral blood, taken in a trial of Ad26.COV2.S vaccine versus placebo. The receptors were sampled from a person aged 18-65 years who received the Ad26.COV2.S COVID-19 vaccine or a placebo. Both conserved end residues are part of each CDR3. Each record gives: V gene, CDR3 protein.

v_gene: TRBV19
CDR3aa: CASKRDSPGQPQHF

v_gene: TRBV4-1
CDR3aa: CASSQDSGGALEQYF

v_gene: TRBV2
CDR3aa: CASKAELTVNTEAFF

v_gene: TRBV20-1
CDR3aa: CSASPSTTRGNIQYF

v_gene: TRBV10-3
CDR3aa: CAISEEGLFGYTF

v_gene: TRBV27
CDR3aa: CASSLYRGSYEQYF

v_gene: TRBV5-1
CDR3aa: CASSLGDLAGEGNIQYF

v_gene: TRBV7-2
CDR3aa: CASSARGRGSEKLFF

v_gene: TRBV7-9
CDR3aa: CASSLGTGDQETQYF

v_gene: TRBV27
CDR3aa: CASSSLAGGLNEQFF

v_gene: TRBV4-1
CDR3aa: CASSHRDQPVEQYF

v_gene: TRBV7-3
CDR3aa: CASSSIGTTYNEQFF

v_gene: TRBV4-3
CDR3aa: CASSQVGIDRAATNEKLFF

v_gene: TRBV4-3
CDR3aa: CASSQSGGPYNEQFF

v_gene: TRBV11-1
CDR3aa: CASSTTSGSADTQYF

v_gene: TRBV29-1
CDR3aa: CSAVLQGGPGNTIYF

v_gene: TRBV24-1
CDR3aa: CATSDPYGETQYF

v_gene: TRBV6-5
CDR3aa: CASRPKYYNEQFF

v_gene: TRBV7-9
CDR3aa: CASSPGPGNTEAFF

v_gene: TRBV5-6
CDR3aa: CASSQGRHSPLHF

v_gene: TRBV9
CDR3aa: CASSQTPGGYEQYF

v_gene: TRBV5-1
CDR3aa: CASSLTSGGALLNEQFF

v_gene: TRBV11-1
CDR3aa: CASSLTGTIYEQYF

v_gene: TRBV19
CDR3aa: CASSTTGTETQYF

v_gene: TRBV27
CDR3aa: CASSGNLYEQYF

v_gene: TRBV4-2
CDR3aa: CASSQDLDRVETQYF

v_gene: TRBV6-5
CDR3aa: CASGGVIDGYTF

v_gene: TRBV19
CDR3aa: CASKAGNAYEQYF

v_gene: TRBV3-1/TRBV3-2
CDR3aa: CASSQAPGFPYEQYF

v_gene: TRBV7-2
CDR3aa: CASSPQGADYNEQFF

v_gene: TRBV28
CDR3aa: CASSSTYRGQDQPQHF

v_gene: TRBV11-2
CDR3aa: CASSVIRDSKIEQYF

v_gene: TRBV5-5
CDR3aa: CASSLGAGSTYEQYF

v_gene: TRBV4-3
CDR3aa: CASSPNRVRQHEQFF

v_gene: TRBV3-1/TRBV3-2
CDR3aa: CASSRVAGDTNTGELFF

v_gene: TRBV7-2
CDR3aa: CASSQPGLESRQFF

v_gene: TRBV24-1
CDR3aa: CATSDLVGQGPPDTQYF

v_gene: TRBV24-1
CDR3aa: CATLQGEYSNQPQHF

v_gene: TRBV11-2
CDR3aa: CASSFGLAGGYEQYF

v_gene: TRBV4-2
CDR3aa: CASTHGEGAGWRIPHLYGYTF

v_gene: TRBV30
CDR3aa: CAWTVPGTAKNIQYF

v_gene: TRBV7-2
CDR3aa: CASSLSRVRTRNEKLFF

v_gene: TRBV29-1
CDR3aa: CSVRVGSNQPQHF

v_gene: TRBV5-3
CDR3aa: CARSLERENGRPYNEQFF

v_gene: TRBV9
CDR3aa: CASSVGTVTGNTIYF

v_gene: TRBV6-5
CDR3aa: CASTQPTTDTQYF

v_gene: TRBV19
CDR3aa: CATLAGGGNEQFF

v_gene: TRBV19
CDR3aa: CASSTGSNEKLFF

v_gene: TRBV9
CDR3aa: CASSVAGVKDEQYF

v_gene: TRBV6-5
CDR3aa: CASSPRPTGIYTF